These 20 T cell receptor beta chains were all obtained from the same sample, sequenced in a study of PD-L1 blockade in urothelial cancer. Method: immunoSEQ multiplex PCR; TCRdb's copy keeps in-frame clones and lacks some. The repertoire has 55,000 to 70,000 clones, 70% to 90% of them found once; the top ten carry under 3%. Material: PBMCs, obtained around atezolizumab (anti-PD-L1) treatment. Every receptor here comes from a man aged 45-65 years with urothelial cancer.

V is TRBV7-8 and J is TRBJ1-6, with no clear D. The CDR3 is made up of 15 amino acids. The germline V and J ends were trimmed by 5 bases and 7 bases, with 15 bases remaining between them. In germline, CDR1 is SGHVS, CDR2 FQNEAQ. DNA for the CDR3: TGTGCCAGCAGCCCGCCGCGAGGGAGAAATTCACCCCTCCACTTT. Translated, it gives CASSPPRGRNSPLHF.

The chain joins TRBV9 to TRBJ2-3, with TRBD2 identical over 9 bases. The trim removed 5 bases at V and 5 bases at J, leaving 6 bases unmatched. The CDR3 has 14 residues. Germline V lookup: CDR1 SGDLS, CDR2 YYNGEE. In DNA form, the CDR3 reads TGTGCCAGCAGATTGGGCGGGAGGGAAGATACGCAGTATTTT. It codes for CASRLGGREDTQYF.

On this clone: One base away lies a much larger clone, so this may be a sequencing read error. The V call is TRBV7-2, the J call TRBJ1-6; 8 bases agree with TRBD1. Germline V lookup: CDR1 SGHTA, CDR2 FQGNSA. This CDR3 is 15 amino acids long. Trimming took 7 bases from V and 4 from J; bases not matched to a gene: 6. DNA for the CDR3: TGTGCCAGCACGTCCGGGACAGGTTATAATTCACCCCTCCACTTT. This gives the protein CASTSGTGYNSPLHF.

The V call is TRBV5-1, the J call TRBJ2-2; the D is unclear. There are 16 residues in the CDR3. From germline, CDR1 is SGHRS and CDR2 YFSETQ. V lost 2 bases to trimming and J lost 8 bases, with 19 bases between them. CDR3 nucleotides: TGCGCCAGCAGCTTTTCTTTCGCTACCCTCAAGGGGGAGCTGTTTTTT. Encoded protein: CASSFSFATLKGELFF.

The table lists this clone with a count of one. This chain joins TRBV2 and TRBJ2-7, with 9 bases lining up with TRBD2. CDR3 length equals 12 residues. CDR1 is SNHLY, CDR2 FYNNEI, per germline. Losses at the gene ends were 10 bases for V and 3 bases for J; bases not matched to a gene: 4. The CDR3 nucleotides read TGTGCCATTTTAGCGGGAGACTACGAGCAGTACTTC. Translated, it gives CAILAGDYEQYF.

The CDR3 sequence: CAISESGKTGNNEQFF. The CDR3 nucleotides read TGTGCCATCAGTGAGTCGGGCAAGACAGGAAACAATGAGCAGTTCTTC. The chain joins TRBV10-3 to TRBJ2-1, with D possibly being TRBD1 (6 bases). V lost 0 bases and J lost 5, with 14 bases in between. Per the germline V gene, CDR1 is ENHRY and CDR2 is SYGVKD. The CDR3 contains 16 residues.

The CDR3: CASSLVAGDADTQYF. In DNA, the CDR3 is TGCGCCAGCAGCTTGGTAGCGGGAGACGCAGATACGCAGTATTTT. This chain uses TRBV5-1 with TRBJ2-3, with TRBD2 matching over 9 bases. The ends lost 0 bases at V and 4 bases at J; junction bases unmatched: 3. Per the germline V gene, CDR1 is SGHRS and CDR2 is YFSETQ. The CDR3 spans 15 residues.

The chain employs TRBV6-1 and TRBJ1-5; 7 positions agree with TRBD1. This CDR3 is 15 amino acids long. Trimming cost V 2 bases and J 7 bases; bases outside gene matches: 8. CDR1 MNHNS and CDR2 SASEGT come from the germline V gene. The CDR3 DNA reads as TGTGCCAGCAGTGAAATGAACAGGGGATTACAGCCCCAGCATTTT. Residues: CASSEMNRGLQPQHF.

The CDR3 nucleotides read TGCGCCAGCAGCTCCCCCGACAGGGCTGGAAACACCATATATTTT. Amino acids: CASSSPDRAGNTIYF. This sequence joins TRBV5-1 and TRBJ1-3; the match to TRBD1 covers 7 bases. Germline V gene sequence: CDR1 SGHRS, CDR2 YFSETQ. The ends lost 3 bases at V and 2 bases at J; junction bases unmatched: 5. CDR3 size: 15 residues.

V and J are TRBV5-6 and TRBJ2-2; D not resolved. Trimming left V 0 bases short and J 2 bases short, with 8 bases between. The CDR3 length is 15 residues. Germline lookup yields CDR1 SGHDT and CDR2 YYEEEE. The chain's CDR3 is CASSLEQYNTGELFF. In nucleotides, the CDR3 is TGTGCCAGCAGCTTGGAACAGTATAACACCGGGGAGCTGTTTTTT.

This clone has a single count. The chain couples TRBV7-9 to TRBJ2-2, with 11 bases lining up with TRBD1. V lost 4 bases, J lost 8 bases, and 6 bases stayed unmatched. CDR3 length: 15 residues. The germline CDR1 and CDR2 sequences are SEHNR and FQNEAQ (reference sequence). CDR3 sequence: CASSSRTGGAGELFF. CDR3 nucleotide sequence: TGTGCCAGCAGCTCCAGGACAGGGGGCGCGGGGGAGCTGTTTTTT.

The rearrangement joins TRBV11-2 to TRBJ2-1; TRBD2 might be the D (6 bases). The CDR3 sequence is 13 residues long. V lost 6 bases to trimming and J lost 6 bases, with 12 bases between them. Per the germline V gene, CDR1 is SGHAT and CDR2 is FQNNGV. CDR3 bases: TGTGCCAGCAGTCAACTAGCTTCCAATGAGCAGTTCTTC. Translation gives CASSQLASNEQFF. Filled out from reference TRBV11-2 and TRBJ2-1, the complete variable domain reads EAGVAQSPRYKIIEKRQSVAFWCNPISGHATLYWYQQILGQGPKLLIQFQNNGVVDDSQLPKDRFSAERLKGVDSTLKIQPAKLEDSAVYLCASSQLASNEQFFGPGTRLTVL.

The rearrangement uses TRBV6-6 and TRBJ1-1, with D possibly TRBD1 on 5 matching bases. The V end lost 3 bases, the J end lost 6 bases, and 8 bases lay between the germline ends. Germline values: CDR1 MNHNY, CDR2 SVGAGI (reference sequence). There are 12 residues in the CDR3. The DNA for the CDR3 is TGTGCCAGCAGTTATTGGGGCTCTGAAGCTTTCTTT. Amino acids: CASSYWGSEAFF.

This chain connects TRBV5-1 to TRBJ2-3; weak D call: TRBD2 (5 bases). The CDR3 is 15 amino acids. From germline, CDR1 is SGHRS and CDR2 YFSETQ. The V and J ends lost 0 bases and 6 bases respectively, with 14 bases between them. The DNA of the CDR3 is TGCGCCAGCAGCTTGGCACTAGGTCGATCGGATACGCAGTATTTT. It encodes CASSLALGRSDTQYF.

The chain uses TRBV9 and TRBJ2-7; TRBD1 aligns across 9 bases. The V gene end was trimmed by 4 bases and the J gene end by 6 bases; junction bases not matched to a gene: 11. The CDR3 loop spans 15 amino acids. CDR1 is SGDLS and CDR2 is YYNGEE in the germline V gene. In DNA form, the CDR3 reads TGTGCCAGCAGCACCCGACCGGGACAGGGTGTCGAGCAGTACTTC. This sequence encodes CASSTRPGQGVEQYF.

V and J are TRBV25-1 and TRBJ2-1, with 9 positions matching TRBD2. This CDR3 comprises 15 residues. Losses at the gene ends were 2 bases for V and 6 bases for J; bases not matched to a gene: 5. The germline gives CDR1 MGHDK, CDR2 SYGVNS. The CDR3 loop is CASSEPSGIFNEQFF. As DNA, the CDR3 is TGTGCCAGCAGTGAACCTAGCGGGATATTCAATGAGCAGTTCTTC.

This chain connects TRBV2 to TRBJ1-2, with 9 bases identical to TRBD1. V dropped 8 bases and J dropped 5; count of bases not matched to a gene: 9. Germline CDR1 reads SNHLY; CDR2 reads FYNNEI. CDR3 length: 14 amino acids. The CDR3 spells CASEAGTGSYGYTF. The CDR3 region has the DNA TGTGCCAGCGAAGCCGGGACAGGGTCGTATGGCTACACCTTC. Full variable domain (rest looked up from reference TRBV2 and TRBJ1-2): EPEVTQTPSHQVTQMGQEVILRCVPISNHLYFYWYRQILGQKVEFLVSFYNNEISEKSEIFDDQFSVERPDGSNFTLKIRSTKLEDSAMYFCASEAGTGSYGYTFGSGTRLTVV.

The chain employs TRBV28 and TRBJ1-2; D not certain. V was cut by 3 bases and J by 8 bases, with 13 bases left in between. The CDR3 sequence is 13 residues long. Germline V gene lookup returns CDR1 MDHEN and CDR2 SYDVKM. CDR3 sequence reads: CASSFGGRAGYTF. CDR3 DNA: TGTGCCAGCAGTTTTGGAGGCCGTGCCGGCTACACCTTC.

V and J are TRBV6-1 and TRBJ2-7; D gene ambiguous. V was clipped by 4 bases and J by 2 bases, with 9 bases between them. The CDR3 contains 13 residues. Germline V lookup: CDR1 MNHNS, CDR2 SASEGT. CDR3 sequence reads: CASSVDTTYEQYF. In DNA, the CDR3 is TGTGCCAGCAGTGTTGATACAACCTACGAGCAGTACTTC.

V gene TRBV6-5 combines with J gene TRBJ1-2; TRBD1 matches at 7 bases. From germline, CDR1 is MNHEY and CDR2 SVGAGI. The CDR3 is 14 amino acids. Trimming cost V 8 bases and J 4 bases; bases outside gene matches: 10. The CDR3 protein is CASATRDSPYGYTF. The DNA of the CDR3 is TGTGCCAGCGCAACCCGGGACAGTCCCTATGGCTACACCTTC.